Listed below are T cell receptor beta chains from one sample, sequenced in a study of neoadjuvant anti-PD-1 for oral cavity cancer. The method was immunoSEQ multiplex PCR; TCRdb's version includes in-frame clones alone and lacks a portion of them. The sample carries about 12,000 clones, around 71% recorded once. The sequenced sample was PBMCs, obtained after nivolumab (anti-PD-1) treatment. These TCRs come from a person aged 35-80 years with oral cavity squamous cell carcinoma. Both conserved end residues are part of each CDR3. A D gene is named only where the DNA matches it firmly. Not every row has a clone size; where given, it reads once, few, many or a size class.

J gene	clone size	D gene	V gene	CDR3 protein	CDR3 DNA
TRBJ1-2	NA	NA	TRBV9	CASSVTPSRPRKYDGYTF	TGTGCCAGCAGCGTAACCCCCTCAAGACCCCGAAAATACGATGGCTACACCTTC
TRBJ2-7	NA	NA	TRBV5-1	CASRQRYLPSSYEQYF	TGCGCCAGCAGACAACGCTACCTACCCAGCTCCTACGAGCAGTACTTC
TRBJ1-5	NA	NA	TRBV5-8	CASSLRVGGPDQPQHF	TGTGCCAGCAGCTTGAGGGTTGGGGGGCCCGATCAGCCCCAGCATTTT
TRBJ1-2	NA	NA	TRBV6-1	CASSPGPGLYGYTF	TGTGCCAGCAGCCCAGGACCGGGTCTCTATGGCTACACCTTC
TRBJ1-3	NA	NA	TRBV15	CATRASGSGNTIYF	TGTGCCACCAGGGCCTCGGGCTCTGGAAACACCATATATTTT
TRBJ2-1	NA	TRBD2	TRBV6-4	CASSRLSGALHNEQFF	TGTGCCAGCAGTCGCCTTAGCGGGGCTCTACACAATGAGCAGTTCTTC
TRBJ2-7	NA	TRBD1	TRBV6-5	CASRRTGNYEQYF	TGTGCCAGCAGGCGGACAGGGAACTACGAGCAGTACTTC
TRBJ2-1	NA	TRBD1	TRBV5-4	CASSLQGARGDEQFF	TGTGCCAGCAGCTTGCAGGGGGCCCGAGGGGATGAGCAGTTCTTC
TRBJ1-1	NA	NA	TRBV5-1	CASSLVGSGTEAFF	TGCGCCAGCAGCTTGGTAGGGTCAGGGACTGAAGCTTTCTTT
TRBJ2-1	NA	NA	TRBV10-3	CATFSGTANNEQFF	TGTGCCACCTTTTCCGGGACGGCTAACAATGAGCAGTTCTTC
TRBJ1-1	NA	NA	TRBV11-2	CASSVEQGLMNTEAFF	TGTGCCAGCAGCGTCGAACAGGGACTCATGAACACTGAAGCTTTCTTT
TRBJ2-1	NA	NA	TRBV6-6	CASSYSSTIPSEQFF	TGTGCCAGCAGTTACTCGAGTACTATCCCCTCGGAGCAGTTCTTC
TRBJ2-2	NA	NA	TRBV5-1	CASSSSLDANTGELFF	TGCGCCAGCAGCTCTAGCTTGGACGCGAACACCGGGGAGCTGTTTTTT
TRBJ2-1	few	TRBD2	TRBV9	CASSPRLAGFYNEQFF	TGTGCCAGCAGCCCCCGCCTAGCGGGCTTCTACAATGAGCAGTTCTTC
TRBJ2-1	once	NA	TRBV5-1	CASSFQGGNEQFF	TGCGCCAGCAGCTTCCAGGGTGGAAATGAGCAGTTCTTC
TRBJ1-4	NA	TRBD1	TRBV4-1	CASRRTGETNEKLFF	TGCGCCAGCAGGCGGACAGGGGAAACTAATGAAAAACTGTTTTTT
TRBJ2-7	NA	TRBD1	TRBV4-1	CASSQGGTGREQYF	TGCGCCAGCAGCCAAGGCGGGACAGGGCGCGAGCAGTACTTC
TRBJ2-7	NA	NA	TRBV5-5	CASSSEGYSSYEQYF	TGTGCCAGCAGCTCTGAGGGATACTCCTCCTACGAGCAGTACTTC
TRBJ2-1	NA	NA	TRBV5-6	CASSLGYEQFF	TGTGCCAGCAGCTTGGGTTATGAGCAGTTCTTC
TRBJ2-1	NA	TRBD1	TRBV5-1	CASSSGQGATPGRQFF	TGCGCCAGCAGCTCGGGACAGGGGGCCACCCCAGGTAGGCAGTTCTTC
TRBJ2-7	NA	NA	TRBV5-5	CASTHIRTASYEQYF	TGTGCCAGCACCCACATCCGGACAGCGTCCTACGAGCAGTACTTC
TRBJ1-5	NA	NA	TRBV6-7	CASSPPSNQPQHF	TGTGCCAGCAGCCCACCGAGCAATCAGCCCCAGCATTTT
TRBJ2-7	NA	NA	TRBV10-1	CASSLGPPSYEQYF	TGCGCCAGCAGCCTAGGGCCCCCCTCCTACGAGCAGTACTTC
TRBJ1-1	NA	TRBD1	TRBV5-1	CASSLKQGAPEAFF	TGCGCCAGCTCGTTAAAACAGGGGGCTCCAGAAGCTTTCTTT
TRBJ2-5	NA	TRBD2	TRBV14	CASSQDTGLAGDRTQYF	TGTGCCAGCAGCCAAGATACCGGGCTAGCGGGGGATCGGACCCAGTACTTC
TRBJ2-5	NA	NA	TRBV5-1	CASSLASLGEETQYF	TGCGCCAGCAGCTTGGCCTCTCTGGGGGAAGAGACCCAGTACTTC
TRBJ2-2	NA	TRBD2	TRBV5-1	CASSPAVQRGTGELFF	TGCGCCAGCAGCCCAGCCGTTCAGCGGGGCACCGGGGAGCTGTTTTTT
TRBJ2-5	NA	TRBD2	TRBV5-4	CASSPVAGGRQETQYF	TGTGCCAGCAGCCCCGTTGCGGGGGGGAGACAAGAGACCCAGTACTTC
TRBJ1-1	NA	TRBD1	TRBV10-3	CAISLGQGAPEAFF	TGTGCCATCAGTCTGGGACAGGGGGCGCCTGAAGCTTTCTTT
TRBJ2-7	NA	TRBD1	TRBV6-7	CASRDRETGEQYF	TGTGCCAGCAGGGACAGGGAAACAGGAGAGCAGTACTTC
TRBJ1-2	NA	NA	TRBV28	CASSLTGNYGYTF	TGTGCCAGCAGCCTAACAGGGAACTATGGCTACACCTTC
TRBJ2-2	NA	NA	TRBV10-1	CASSKNTGELFF	TGCGCCAGCTCTAAGAACACCGGGGAGCTGTTTTTT
TRBJ1-5	NA	NA	TRBV7-9	CASSFSGNQPQHF	TGTGCCAGCAGCTTTTCGGGCAATCAGCCCCAGCATTTT
TRBJ1-5	NA	NA	TRBV15	CATSRRTPRGNQPQHF	TGTGCCACCAGCAGAAGGACACCGAGGGGCAATCAGCCCCAGCATTTT
TRBJ1-1	NA	NA	TRBV25-1	CASSDPRQENTEAFF	TGTGCCAGCAGTGATCCGAGACAGGAGAACACTGAAGCTTTCTTT
TRBJ2-1	few	TRBD2	TRBV29-1	CSVGKLAVYNEQFF	TGCAGCGTGGGGAAACTAGCGGTATACAATGAGCAGTTCTTC
TRBJ1-1	NA	TRBD1	TRBV6-6	CASSGQGEAFF	TGTGCCAGCAGCGGACAGGGTGAAGCTTTCTTT
TRBJ1-2	NA	TRBD1	TRBV28	CASSLGKNRGHGYTF	TGTGCCAGCAGTTTGGGGAAGAACAGGGGGCATGGCTACACCTTC
TRBJ1-1	NA	NA	TRBV13	CASSLGGGAFF	TGTGCCAGCAGCCTCGGAGGAGGAGCTTTCTTT
TRBJ1-5	NA	NA	TRBV19	CASKSGELHSNQPQHF	TGTGCCAGTAAGAGTGGGGAACTCCATAGCAATCAGCCCCAGCATTTT
TRBJ2-5	NA	TRBD2	TRBV6-1	CASRRGAGETQYF	TGTGCCAGCAGGCGGGGGGCGGGAGAGACCCAGTACTTC
TRBJ2-7	NA	TRBD1	TRBV5-6	CASSLQGDEQYF	TGTGCCAGCAGCTTGCAGGGGGACGAGCAGTACTTC
TRBJ2-5	NA	NA	TRBV6-5	CASRGSTGSGETQYF	TGTGCCAGCAGGGGCTCAACAGGGAGCGGGGAGACCCAGTACTTC
TRBJ1-1	NA	NA	TRBV10-3	CAISEGPPVGGTEAFF	TGTGCCATCAGTGAAGGCCCCCCGGTGGGGGGCACTGAAGCTTTCTTT
TRBJ2-2	NA	TRBD2	TRBV7-3	CASSFLTGGVTGELFF	TGTGCCAGCAGCTTCTTAACGGGGGGAGTCACCGGGGAGCTGTTTTTT
TRBJ2-7	once	TRBD2	TRBV28	CASSYSGLAINEQYF	TGTGCCAGCAGCTACTCGGGACTAGCGATCAACGAGCAGTACTTC
TRBJ2-7	NA	TRBD2	TRBV5-4	CASSSVAGGVRRGEQYF	TGTGCCAGCAGCTCCGTAGCGGGAGGGGTGCGGCGAGGCGAGCAGTACTTC
TRBJ2-2	NA	TRBD1	TRBV4-1	CASSLTGTGTGELFF	TGCGCCAGCAGCCTAACCGGGACAGGGACCGGGGAGCTGTTTTTT
TRBJ2-1	NA	NA	TRBV2	CASSERVVSSYNEQFF	TGTGCCAGCAGTGAAAGGGTGGTGAGCTCCTACAATGAGCAGTTCTTC
TRBJ1-5	NA	NA	TRBV27	CASSFDRYLPQHF	TGTGCCAGCAGTTTCGACAGGTATCTGCCCCAGCATTTT
TRBJ2-5	NA	NA	TRBV5-1	CASRSGTQSQETQYF	TGCGCCAGCAGGAGTGGGACGCAGAGCCAAGAGACCCAGTACTTC
TRBJ2-1	NA	TRBD1	TRBV5-6	CASSLGQGMSASYNEQFF	TGTGCCAGCAGCTTAGGACAGGGAATGTCAGCCTCCTACAATGAGCAGTTCTTC
TRBJ2-1	NA	TRBD1	TRBV27	CASAWTGTNEQFF	TGTGCCAGCGCATGGACAGGGACCAATGAGCAGTTCTTC